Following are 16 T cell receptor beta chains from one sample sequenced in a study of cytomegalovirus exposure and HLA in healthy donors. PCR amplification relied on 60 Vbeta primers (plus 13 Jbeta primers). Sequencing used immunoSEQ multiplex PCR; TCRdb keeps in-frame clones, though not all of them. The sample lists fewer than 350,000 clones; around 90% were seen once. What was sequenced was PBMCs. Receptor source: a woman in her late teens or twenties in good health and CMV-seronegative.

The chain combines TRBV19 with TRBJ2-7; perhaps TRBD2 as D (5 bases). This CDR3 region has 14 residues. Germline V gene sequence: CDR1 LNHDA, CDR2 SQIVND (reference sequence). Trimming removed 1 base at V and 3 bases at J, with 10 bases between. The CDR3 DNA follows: TGTGCCAGTAGTATAGGGCAGGCGGGCTACGAGCAGTACTTC. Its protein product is CASSIGQAGYEQYF.

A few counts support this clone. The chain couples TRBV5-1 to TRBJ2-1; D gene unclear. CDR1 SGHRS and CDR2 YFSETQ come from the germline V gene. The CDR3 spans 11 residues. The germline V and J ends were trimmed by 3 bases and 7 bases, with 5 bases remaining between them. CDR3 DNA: TGCGCCAGCAGCTCCAAAAATGAGCAGTTCTTC. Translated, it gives CASSSKNEQFF.

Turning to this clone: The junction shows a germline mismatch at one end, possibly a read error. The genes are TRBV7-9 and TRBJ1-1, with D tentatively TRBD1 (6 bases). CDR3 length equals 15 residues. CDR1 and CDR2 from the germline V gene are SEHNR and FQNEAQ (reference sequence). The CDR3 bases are TGTGCCGGCAGCCGTCTAGGGGGTTTGAACACTGAAGCTTTCTTT. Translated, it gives CAGSRLGGLNTEAFF.

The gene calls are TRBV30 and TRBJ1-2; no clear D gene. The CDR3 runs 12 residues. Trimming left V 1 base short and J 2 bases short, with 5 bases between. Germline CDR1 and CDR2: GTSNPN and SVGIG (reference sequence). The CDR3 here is CAWSAENYGYTF. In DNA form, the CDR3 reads TGTGCCTGGAGTGCCGAGAACTATGGCTACACCTTC.

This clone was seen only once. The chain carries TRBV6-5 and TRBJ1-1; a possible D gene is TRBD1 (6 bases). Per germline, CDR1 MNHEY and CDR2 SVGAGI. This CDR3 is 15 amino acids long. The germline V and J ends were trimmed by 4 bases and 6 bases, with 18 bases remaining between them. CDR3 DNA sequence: TGTGCCAGCAGTTTCCGACAGGCGCGAGGCCCTGAAGCTTTCTTT. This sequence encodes CASSFRQARGPEAFF.

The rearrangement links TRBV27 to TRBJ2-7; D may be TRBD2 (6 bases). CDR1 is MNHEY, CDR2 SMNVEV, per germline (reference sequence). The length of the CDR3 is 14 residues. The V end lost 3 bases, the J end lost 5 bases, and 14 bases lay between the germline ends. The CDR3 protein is CASSFVGGVDEQYF. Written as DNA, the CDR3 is TGTGCCAGCAGTTTTGTCGGCGGGGTGGACGAGCAGTACTTC.

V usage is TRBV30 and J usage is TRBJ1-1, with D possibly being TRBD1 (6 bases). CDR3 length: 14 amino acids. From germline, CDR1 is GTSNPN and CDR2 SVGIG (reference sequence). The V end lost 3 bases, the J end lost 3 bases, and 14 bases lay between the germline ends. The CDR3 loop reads CAWSSQGMDTEAFF. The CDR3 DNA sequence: TGTGCCTGGAGCTCACAGGGAATGGACACTGAAGCTTTCTTT.

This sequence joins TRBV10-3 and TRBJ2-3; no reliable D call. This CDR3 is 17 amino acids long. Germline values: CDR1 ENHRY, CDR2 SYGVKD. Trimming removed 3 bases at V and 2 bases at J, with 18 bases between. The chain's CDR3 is CAISDNSSPSFTDTQYF. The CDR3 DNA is TGTGCCATCAGTGATAACTCTAGTCCTAGTTTCACAGATACGCAGTATTTT.

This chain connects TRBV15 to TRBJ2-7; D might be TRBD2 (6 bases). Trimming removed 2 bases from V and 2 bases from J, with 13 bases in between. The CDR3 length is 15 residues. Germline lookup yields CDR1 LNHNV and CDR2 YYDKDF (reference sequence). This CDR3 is CATSRSSRGTYEQYF. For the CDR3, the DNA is TGTGCCACCAGCAGATCTAGTCGGGGGACCTACGAGCAGTACTTC.

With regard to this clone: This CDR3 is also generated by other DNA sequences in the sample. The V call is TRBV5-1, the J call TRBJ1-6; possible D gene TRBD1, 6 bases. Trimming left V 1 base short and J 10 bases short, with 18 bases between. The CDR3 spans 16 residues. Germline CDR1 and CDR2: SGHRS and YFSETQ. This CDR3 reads CASSLNGGESPSPLHF. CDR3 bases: TGCGCCAGCAGCTTGAATGGGGGCGAAAGCCCATCACCCCTCCACTTT.

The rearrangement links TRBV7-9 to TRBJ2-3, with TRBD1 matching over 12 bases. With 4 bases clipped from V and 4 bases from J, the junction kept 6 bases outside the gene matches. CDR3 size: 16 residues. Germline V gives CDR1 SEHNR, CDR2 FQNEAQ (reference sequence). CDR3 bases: TGTGCCAGCAGCTCTTGGGACAGGGGGCAGGCAGATACGCAGTATTTT. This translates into CASSSWDRGQADTQYF.

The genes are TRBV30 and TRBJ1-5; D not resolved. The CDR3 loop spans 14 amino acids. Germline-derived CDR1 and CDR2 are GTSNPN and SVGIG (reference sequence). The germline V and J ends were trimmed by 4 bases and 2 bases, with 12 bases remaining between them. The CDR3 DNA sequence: TGTGCCTGGACTCCCGGGAATGGCAATCAGCCCCAGCATTTT. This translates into CAWTPGNGNQPQHF. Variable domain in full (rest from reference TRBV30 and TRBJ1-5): SQTIHQWPATLVQPVGSPLSLECTVEGTSNPNLYWYRQAAGRGLQLLFYSVGIGQISSEVPQNLSASRPQDRQFILSSKKLLLSDSGFYLCAWTPGNGNQPQHFGDGTRLSIL.

The chain's CDR3 is CASSLSRFNQPQHF. The CDR3, as DNA: TGTGCCAGCAGTTTAAGCAGGTTCAATCAGCCCCAGCATTTT. The V gene is TRBV27, the J gene TRBJ1-5; D not resolved. The CDR3 length is 14 residues. V shed 2 bases and J shed 3 bases, with 8 bases lying between them. CDR1 MNHEY and CDR2 SMNVEV come from the germline V gene (reference sequence).

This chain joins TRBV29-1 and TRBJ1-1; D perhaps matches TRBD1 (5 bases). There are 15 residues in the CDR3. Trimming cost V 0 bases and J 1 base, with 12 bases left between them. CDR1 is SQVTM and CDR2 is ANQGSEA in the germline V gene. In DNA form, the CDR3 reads TGCAGCGTTGAAGATCCAAGGACATCGAACACTGAAGCTTTCTTT. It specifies CSVEDPRTSNTEAFF.

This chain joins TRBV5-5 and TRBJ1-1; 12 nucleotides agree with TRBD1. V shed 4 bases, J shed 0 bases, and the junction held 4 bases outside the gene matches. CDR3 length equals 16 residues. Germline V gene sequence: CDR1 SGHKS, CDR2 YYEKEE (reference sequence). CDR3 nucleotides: TGTGCCAGCAGCCCTGGGACAGGGGGCATGAACACTGAAGCTTTCTTT. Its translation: CASSPGTGGMNTEAFF.

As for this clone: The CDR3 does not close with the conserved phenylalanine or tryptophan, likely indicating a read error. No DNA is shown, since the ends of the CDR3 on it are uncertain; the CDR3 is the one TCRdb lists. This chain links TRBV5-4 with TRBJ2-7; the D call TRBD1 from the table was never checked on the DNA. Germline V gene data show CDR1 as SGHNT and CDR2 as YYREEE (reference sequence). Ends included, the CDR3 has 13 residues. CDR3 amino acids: CASSYNYGQGVSL.